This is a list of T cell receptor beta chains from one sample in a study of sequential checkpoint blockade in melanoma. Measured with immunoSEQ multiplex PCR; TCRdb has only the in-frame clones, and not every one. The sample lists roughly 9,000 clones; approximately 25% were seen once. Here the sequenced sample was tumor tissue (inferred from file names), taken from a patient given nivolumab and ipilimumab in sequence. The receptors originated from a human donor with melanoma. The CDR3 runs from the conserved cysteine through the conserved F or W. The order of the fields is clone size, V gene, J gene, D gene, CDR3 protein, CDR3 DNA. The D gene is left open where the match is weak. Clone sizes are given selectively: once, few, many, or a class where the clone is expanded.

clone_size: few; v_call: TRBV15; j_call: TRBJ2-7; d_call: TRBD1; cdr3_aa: CATSRRDREDEQYF; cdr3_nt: TGTGCCACCAGCCGCCGGGACAGGGAGGACGAGCAGTACTTC
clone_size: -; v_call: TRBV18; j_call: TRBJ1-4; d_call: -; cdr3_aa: CASSPTGPNEKLFF; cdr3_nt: TGTGCCAGCTCACCCACGGGACCAAATGAAAAACTGTTTTTT
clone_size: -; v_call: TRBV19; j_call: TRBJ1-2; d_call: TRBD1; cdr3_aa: CASRTGVDGYTF; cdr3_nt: TGTGCCAGTAGGACAGGGGTCGATGGCTACACCTTC
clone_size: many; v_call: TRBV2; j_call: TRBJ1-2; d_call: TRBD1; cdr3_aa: CASRPDRAPNYGYTF; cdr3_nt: TGTGCCAGCAGACCCGACAGGGCCCCTAACTATGGCTACACCTTC
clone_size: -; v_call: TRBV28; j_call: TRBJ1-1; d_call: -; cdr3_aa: CASRRQNTEAFF; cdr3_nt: TGTGCCAGCAGACGACAGAACACTGAAGCTTTCTTT
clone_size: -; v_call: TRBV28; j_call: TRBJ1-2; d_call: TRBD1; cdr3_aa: CASSLPGQGNYGYTF; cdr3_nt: TGTGCCAGCAGTTTACCGGGACAGGGGAACTATGGCTACACCTTC
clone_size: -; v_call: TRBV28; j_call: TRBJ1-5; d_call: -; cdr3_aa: CASSLGGRGQPQHF; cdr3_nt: TGTGCCAGCAGTTTAGGGGGGCGGGGTCAGCCCCAGCATTTT
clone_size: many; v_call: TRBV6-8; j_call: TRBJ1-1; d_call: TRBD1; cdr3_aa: CASSGGQGYTEAFF; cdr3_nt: TGTGCCAGCAGTGGCGGACAGGGCTACACTGAAGCTTTCTTT
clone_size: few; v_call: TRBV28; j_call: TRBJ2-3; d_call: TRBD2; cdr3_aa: CASSWRGGGGPTDTQYF; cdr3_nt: TGTGCCAGCAGTTGGAGAGGTGGCGGGGGACCCACAGATACGCAGTATTTT
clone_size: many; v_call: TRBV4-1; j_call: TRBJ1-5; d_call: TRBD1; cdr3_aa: CASSRKGTGSQPQHF; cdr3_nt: TGCGCCAGCAGCCGGAAAGGGACAGGGAGTCAGCCCCAGCATTTT
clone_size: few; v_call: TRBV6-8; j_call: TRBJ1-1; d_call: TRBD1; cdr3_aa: CASRRGTGANTEAFF; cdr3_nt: TGTGCCAGCAGGAGGGGGACAGGGGCGAACACTGAAGCTTTCTTT
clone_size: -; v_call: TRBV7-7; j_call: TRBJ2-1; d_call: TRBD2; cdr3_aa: CASSLAGTSGPNNEQFF; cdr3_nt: TGTGCCAGCAGCTTAGCGGGAACTAGCGGGCCCAACAATGAGCAGTTCTTC
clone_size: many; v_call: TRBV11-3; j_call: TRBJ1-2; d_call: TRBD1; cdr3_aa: CASSPYRGDNYGYTF; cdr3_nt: TGTGCCAGCAGCCCATACAGGGGGGATAACTATGGCTACACCTTC
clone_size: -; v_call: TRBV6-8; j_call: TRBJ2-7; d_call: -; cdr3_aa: CASSYSQGYGEQYF; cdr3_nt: TGTGCCAGCAGTTACTCGCAGGGGTATGGCGAGCAGTACTTC
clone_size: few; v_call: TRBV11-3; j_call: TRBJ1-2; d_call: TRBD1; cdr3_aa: CASSRDRADYGYTF; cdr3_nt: TGTGCCAGCAGCCGGGACAGGGCCGACTATGGCTACACCTTC
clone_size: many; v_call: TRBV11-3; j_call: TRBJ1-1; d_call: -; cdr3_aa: CASSPRGGSSTEAFF; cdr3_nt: TGTGCCAGCAGCCCCCGAGGGGGGTCGAGTACTGAAGCTTTCTTT
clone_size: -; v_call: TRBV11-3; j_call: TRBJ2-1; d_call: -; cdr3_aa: CASSFQTHSYNEQFF; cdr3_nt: TGTGCCAGCAGCTTCCAGACCCACTCCTACAATGAGCAGTTCTTC
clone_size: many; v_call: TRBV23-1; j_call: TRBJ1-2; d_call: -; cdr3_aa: CASSQGGGPNRDGYTF; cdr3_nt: TGCGCCAGCAGCCAAGGTGGGGGGCCAAATCGCGATGGCTACACCTTC
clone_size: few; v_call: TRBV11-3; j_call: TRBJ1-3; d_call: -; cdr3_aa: CASSSDRIPGNTIYF; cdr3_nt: TGTGCCAGCAGCTCCGACAGGATTCCAGGAAACACCATATATTTT
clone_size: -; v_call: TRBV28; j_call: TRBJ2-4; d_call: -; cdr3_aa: CASSLAGAKNIQYF; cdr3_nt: TGTGCCAGCAGTTTAGCCGGGGCCAAAAACATTCAGTACTTC
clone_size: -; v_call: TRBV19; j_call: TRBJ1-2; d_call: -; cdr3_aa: CASSNGGYYGYTF; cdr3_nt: TGTGCCAGTAGTAATGGAGGGTACTATGGCTACACCTTC
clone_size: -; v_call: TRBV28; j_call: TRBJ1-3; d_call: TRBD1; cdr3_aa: CASRSDRVPGNTIYF; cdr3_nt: TGTGCCAGCAGGTCTGACAGGGTTCCTGGAAACACCATATATTTT
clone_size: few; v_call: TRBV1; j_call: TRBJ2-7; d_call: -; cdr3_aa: CASSQEGQGVYEQYF; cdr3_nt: TGCGCCAGCAGCCAAGAGGGACAGGGGGTTTACGAGCAGTACTTC
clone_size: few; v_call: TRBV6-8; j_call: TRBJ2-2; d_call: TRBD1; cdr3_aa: CASRIGQGTGELFF; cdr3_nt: TGTGCCAGCAGGATAGGACAGGGCACCGGGGAGCTGTTTTTT
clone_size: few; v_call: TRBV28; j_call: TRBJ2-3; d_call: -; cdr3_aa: CASGAGASTDTQYF; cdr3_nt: TGTGCCAGCGGAGCAGGGGCTAGCACAGATACGCAGTATTTT
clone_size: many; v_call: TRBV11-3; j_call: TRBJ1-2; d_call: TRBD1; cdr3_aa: CASSPYTGTATYGYTF; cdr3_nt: TGTGCCAGCAGTCCGTATACCGGGACAGCGACCTATGGCTACACCTTC
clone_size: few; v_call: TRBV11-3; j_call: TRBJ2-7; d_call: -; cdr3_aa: CASSWASGDNSYEQYF; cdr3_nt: TGTGCCAGCAGCTGGGCCTCCGGGGACAATTCCTACGAGCAGTACTTC
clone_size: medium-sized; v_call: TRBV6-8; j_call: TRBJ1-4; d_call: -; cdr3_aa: CASVNTINEKLFF; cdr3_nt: TGTGCCAGCGTAAACACAATTAATGAAAAACTGTTTTTT
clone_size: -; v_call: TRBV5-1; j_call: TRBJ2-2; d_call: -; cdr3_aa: CASSLVAGDRTGELFF; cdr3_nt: TGCGCCAGCAGCTTGGTGGCAGGGGATCGGACCGGGGAGCTGTTTTTT
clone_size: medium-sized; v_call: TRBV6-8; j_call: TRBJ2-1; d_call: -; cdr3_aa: CASSYPETGQFF; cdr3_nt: TGTGCCAGCAGTTACCCCGAGACAGGGCAGTTCTTC
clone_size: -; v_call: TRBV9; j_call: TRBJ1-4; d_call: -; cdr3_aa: CASRFQQGATNEKLFF; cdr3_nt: TGTGCCAGCCGATTTCAACAGGGCGCCACTAATGAAAAACTGTTTTTT
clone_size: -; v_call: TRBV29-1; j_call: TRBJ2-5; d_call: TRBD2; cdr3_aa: CSVGLRGGRETQYF; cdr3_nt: TGCAGCGTTGGCTTGCGGGGGGGCCGAGAGACCCAGTACTTC
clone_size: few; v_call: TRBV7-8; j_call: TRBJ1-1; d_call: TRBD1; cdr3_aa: CASSPTGDPTSFF; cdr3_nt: TGTGCCAGCAGCCCGACAGGGGACCCCACCTCCTTCTTT
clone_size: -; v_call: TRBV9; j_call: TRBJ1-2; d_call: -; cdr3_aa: CASSVGLGGTGGYTF; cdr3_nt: TGTGCCAGCAGCGTAGGTTTGGGGGGGACTGGTGGCTACACCTTC
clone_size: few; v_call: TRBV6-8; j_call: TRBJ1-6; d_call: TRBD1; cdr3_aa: CASSYQGGSESPLHF; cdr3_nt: TGTGCCAGCAGTTACCAAGGGGGCTCTGAATCACCCCTCCACTTT
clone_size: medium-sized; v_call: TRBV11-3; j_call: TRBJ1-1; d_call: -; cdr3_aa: CASSLEQGETEAFF; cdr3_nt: TGTGCCAGCAGCTTGGAACAGGGTGAGACTGAAGCTTTCTTT
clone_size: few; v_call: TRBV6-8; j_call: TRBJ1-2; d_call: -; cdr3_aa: CAISGSSQNYGYTF; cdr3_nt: TGTGCCATCAGTGGTTCGTCTCAGAACTATGGCTACACCTTC
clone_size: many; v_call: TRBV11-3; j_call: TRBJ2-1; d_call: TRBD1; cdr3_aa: CASSLHGGTGDYNEQFF; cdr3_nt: TGTGCCAGCAGCCTTCACGGCGGGACAGGGGACTACAATGAGCAGTTCTTC
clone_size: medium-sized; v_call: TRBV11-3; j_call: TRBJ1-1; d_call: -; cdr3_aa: CASSLWGRNTEAFF; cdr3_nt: TGTGCCAGCAGCTTATGGGGGAGGAACACTGAAGCTTTCTTT
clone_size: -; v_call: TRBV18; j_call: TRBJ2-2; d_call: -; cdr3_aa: CASSPSREELFF; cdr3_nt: TGTGCCAGCTCACCTTCTAGGGAGGAGCTGTTTTTT
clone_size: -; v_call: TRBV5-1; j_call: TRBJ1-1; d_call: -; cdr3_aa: CASRRNVGDSTEAFF; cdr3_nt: TGCGCCAGCAGGCGGAATGTCGGAGATAGCACTGAAGCTTTCTTT
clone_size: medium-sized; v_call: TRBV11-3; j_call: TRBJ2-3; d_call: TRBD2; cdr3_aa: CASSSGLGIDTQYF; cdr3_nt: TGTGCCAGCAGCTCGGGACTAGGTATAGATACGCAGTATTTT
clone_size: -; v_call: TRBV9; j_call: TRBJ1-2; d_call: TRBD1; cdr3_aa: CASSEQGKTYGYTF; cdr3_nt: TGTGCCAGCAGCGAACAGGGGAAGACCTATGGCTACACCTTC
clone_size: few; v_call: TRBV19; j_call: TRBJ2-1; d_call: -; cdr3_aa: CASSGLGSYNEQFF; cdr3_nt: TGTGCCAGTAGTGGCCTGGGCTCCTACAATGAGCAGTTCTTC
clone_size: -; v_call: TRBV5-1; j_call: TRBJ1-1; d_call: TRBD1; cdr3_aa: CASSLVGGARDEAFF; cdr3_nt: TGCGCCAGCAGCTTGGTAGGGGGCGCGAGGGATGAAGCTTTCTTT
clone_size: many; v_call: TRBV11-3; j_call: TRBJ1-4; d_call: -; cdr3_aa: CASSLSLTNEKLFF; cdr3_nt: TGTGCCAGCAGCTTGAGCCTAACTAATGAAAAACTGTTTTTT
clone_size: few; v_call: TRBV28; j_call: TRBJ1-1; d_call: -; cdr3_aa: CASTYILGDTEAFF; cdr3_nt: TGTGCCAGCACCTATATCCTGGGGGACACTGAAGCTTTCTTT
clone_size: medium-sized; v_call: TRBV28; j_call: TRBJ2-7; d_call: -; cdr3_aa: CASSSRGGPNEQYF; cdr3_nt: TGTGCCAGCAGTTCACGAGGGGGTCCAAACGAGCAGTACTTC
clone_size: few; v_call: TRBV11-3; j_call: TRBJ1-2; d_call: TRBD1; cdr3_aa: CASSLGSDRAEGYTF; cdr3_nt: TGTGCCAGCAGCTTGGGATCGGACAGGGCGGAAGGCTACACCTTC
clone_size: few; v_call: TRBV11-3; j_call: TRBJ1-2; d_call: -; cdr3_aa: CASSLLAGGGSGYTF; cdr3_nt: TGTGCCAGCAGCTTATTAGCCGGAGGGGGTAGCGGCTACACCTTC
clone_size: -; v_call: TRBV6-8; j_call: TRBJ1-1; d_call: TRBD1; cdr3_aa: CAIRGSVSGFTEAFF; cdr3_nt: TGTGCCATCAGGGGGTCAGTTTCGGGCTTCACTGAAGCTTTCTTT
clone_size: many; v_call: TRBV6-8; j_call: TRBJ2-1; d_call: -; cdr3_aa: CASAWGGARNEQFF; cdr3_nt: TGTGCCAGTGCCTGGGGGGGGGCCAGAAATGAGCAGTTCTTC
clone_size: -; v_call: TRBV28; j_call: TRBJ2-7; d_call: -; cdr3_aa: CASSLDAGEQYF; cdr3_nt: TGTGCCAGCAGTTTAGACGCGGGGGAGCAGTACTTC
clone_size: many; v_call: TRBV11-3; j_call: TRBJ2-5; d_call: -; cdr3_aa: CASSSPDSQETQYF; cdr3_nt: TGTGCCAGCAGCTCTCCTGACAGCCAAGAGACCCAGTACTTC
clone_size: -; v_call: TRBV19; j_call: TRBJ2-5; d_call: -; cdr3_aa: CASSIQGVGQETQYF; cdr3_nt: TGTGCCAGTAGTATCCAGGGAGTGGGGCAAGAGACCCAGTACTTC